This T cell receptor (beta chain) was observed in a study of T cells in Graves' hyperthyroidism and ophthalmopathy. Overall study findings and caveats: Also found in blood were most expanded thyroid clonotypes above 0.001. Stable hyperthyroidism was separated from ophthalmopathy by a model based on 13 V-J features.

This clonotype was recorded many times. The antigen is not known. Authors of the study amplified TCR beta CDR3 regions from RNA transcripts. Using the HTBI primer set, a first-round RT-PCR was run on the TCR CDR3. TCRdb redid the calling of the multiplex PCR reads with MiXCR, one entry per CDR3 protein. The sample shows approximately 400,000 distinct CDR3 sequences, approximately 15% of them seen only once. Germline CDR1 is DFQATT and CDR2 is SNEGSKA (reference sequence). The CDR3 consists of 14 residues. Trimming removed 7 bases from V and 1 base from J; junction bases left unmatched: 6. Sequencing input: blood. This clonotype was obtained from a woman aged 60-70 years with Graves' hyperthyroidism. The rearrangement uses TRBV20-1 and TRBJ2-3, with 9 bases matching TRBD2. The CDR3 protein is CSVIAGEGTDTQYF. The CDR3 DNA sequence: TGCAGTGTTATAGCGGGAGAGGGCACAGATACGCAGTATTTT.